A single sample is the source of the 23 T cell receptor beta chains below, sequenced in a study of identical twins. TCRdb re-called the 5' RACE reads through MiXCR, storing one row per CDR3 protein. The table lists around 530,000 distinct CDR3 sequences, roughly 15% of them singletons. This sample was also put to use in a study of yellow fever vaccine responses in identical twins.

Sequences were obtained from CD4+ T cells sorted from blood. The receptors derive from a woman younger than 35 in good health.

The chain is built from TRBV10-3 and TRBJ1-4, with a possible D match to TRBD1 (5 bases). The CDR3 spans 13 residues. Germline-derived CDR1 and CDR2 are ENHRY and SYGVKD. V lost 10 bases, J lost 7 bases, and 16 bases lay in between. The CDR3 region has the DNA TGTGCCACGTCAGGGTCTGTTGCTGAAAAACTGTTTTTT. Its protein product is CATSGSVAEKLFF.

The V and J genes are TRBV6-5 and TRBJ2-2; D call uncertain. The V and J ends lost 7 bases and 5 bases respectively, with 8 bases between them. The CDR3 has 12 amino acids. Per germline, CDR1 MNHEY and CDR2 SVGAGI. The CDR3 is CASNGMTGELFF. For the CDR3, the DNA is TGTGCCAGCAATGGGATGACCGGGGAGCTGTTTTTT.

This chain links TRBV5-8 with TRBJ1-1, with D possibly being TRBD1 (6 bases). V dropped 3 bases and J dropped 1 base, with 16 bases sitting between them. Germline V gene data show CDR1 as SGHTS and CDR2 as YDEGEE. This CDR3 region has 16 residues. The CDR3 DNA reads TGTGCCAGCAGCTCAAACCCCGGGACAAGGAACACTGAAGCTTTCTTT. It is translated as CASSSNPGTRNTEAFF.

V usage is TRBV24-1 and J usage is TRBJ2-7; 12 nucleotides align to TRBD1. The length of the CDR3 is 16 residues. Trimming cost V 0 bases and J 6 bases; bases outside gene matches: 5. CDR1 and CDR2 (germline): KGHDR, SFDVKD. The CDR3 is CATSDLAGTGGVEQYV. The CDR3 region has the DNA TGTGCCACCAGTGATTTGGCCGGGACAGGGGGCGTCGAGCAGTACGTC.

About this clonotype: It may be a read error: a sequence one base away is much more abundant. The chain has TRBV29-1 and TRBJ2-3; no clear D gene. Germline V gene lookup returns CDR1 SQVTM and CDR2 ANQGSEA. V lost 2 bases, J lost 0 bases, and 3 bases lay in between. The CDR3 runs to 12 residues. The CDR3 nucleotides read TGCAGCGTTGAAATTAGCACAGATACGCAGTATTTT. Amino acid sequence: CSVEISTDTQYF.

The table lists this clonotype with a few counts. DNA for the CDR3: TGTGCCAGCAGCTCGGTTTTGGTTGGCTACGAGCAGTACTTC. It is translated as CASSSVLVGYEQYF. The chain employs TRBV28 and TRBJ2-7; no clear D. Germline loops: CDR1 MDHEN, CDR2 SYDVKM. V gave up 6 bases and J gave up 3 bases, with 15 bases separating them. This CDR3 is built from 14 residues.

This clonotype was seen more than once but under ten times. This rearrangement joins TRBV3-1 to TRBJ2-7; 10 bases agree with TRBD2. Germline CDR1 reads LGHDT; CDR2 reads YNNKEL (reference sequence). Germline trimming cut 2 bases from V and 5 bases from J; bases unmatched to any gene: 6. The length of the CDR3 is 15 residues. CDR3 amino acids: CASSQPGLATHEQYF. For the CDR3, the DNA is TGTGCCAGCAGCCAACCGGGACTAGCGACGCACGAGCAGTACTTC.

The chain uses TRBV20-1 and TRBJ2-1; no clear D gene. Germline V gene data show CDR1 as DFQATT and CDR2 as SNEGSKA (reference sequence). This CDR3 comprises 11 residues. V was cut by 6 bases and J by 6 bases, with 9 bases left in between. The CDR3 here is CSAPAVNEQFF. The CDR3 DNA is TGCAGTGCCCCAGCAGTCAATGAGCAGTTCTTC.

CDR3 region: CASSLTTGKSNTGELFF. In DNA form, the CDR3 reads TGCGCCAGCAGCTTGACGACAGGGAAGTCAAACACCGGGGAGCTGTTTTTT. The chain employs TRBV5-1 and TRBJ2-2, with 7 bases identical to TRBD1. Germline CDR1 and CDR2: SGHRS and YFSETQ. The CDR3 length is 17 residues. J gave up 2 bases and V 1 base, and 8 bases lay outside the gene matches.

CDR3 sequence: CASSQGTGQETQYF. CDR3 bases: TGTGCCAGCAGCCAAGGGACGGGTCAAGAGACCCAGTACTTC. V is TRBV4-2 and J is TRBJ2-5; no definite D call. Germline CDR1 LGHNA, CDR2 YNFKEQ. V dropped 1 base and J dropped 2 bases, with 8 bases sitting between them. The CDR3 contains 14 residues.

This chain links TRBV5-1 with TRBJ1-1, with D possibly TRBD1 on 6 matching bases. The CDR3 has 13 amino acids. Germline CDR1 and CDR2: SGHRS and YFSETQ. V was cut by 0 bases and J by 10 bases, with 13 bases left in between. CDR3 sequence reads: CASSLDGEGVAFF. Here the CDR3 DNA reads TGCGCCAGCAGCTTGGATGGGGAGGGGGTAGCTTTCTTT. The full variable domain, its missing parts supplied by reference TRBV5-1 and TRBJ1-1, is KAGVTQTPRYLIKTRGQQVTLSCSPISGHRSVSWYQQTPGQGLQFLFEYFSETQRNKGNFPGRFSGRQFSNSRSEMNVSTLELGDSALYLCASSLDGEGVAFFGQGTRLTVV.

V gene TRBV29-1 combines with J gene TRBJ2-5; TRBD2 aligns across 8 bases. Losses at the gene ends were 2 bases for V and 4 bases for J; bases not matched to a gene: 15. This CDR3 comprises 17 residues. The V gene's germline CDR1 is SQVTM and CDR2 ANQGSEA. The CDR3 region has the DNA TGCAGCGTTGAAATGGTCCCCGGACTAGCTGCACGAGAGACCCAGTACTTC. Protein product: CSVEMVPGLAARETQYF.

On this clonotype itself: One end of the junction does not line up with germline, which may come from a read error. The chain is built from TRBV28 and TRBJ1-2, with D hard to call. Germline CDR1 MDHEN, CDR2 SYDVKM. The CDR3 is made up of 16 amino acids. In DNA, the CDR3 is TGTGCCAGCAGTCCCCTCCCCACCCGCGGGTCCAATGGCTACAACTTC. Its translation is CASSPLPTRGSNGYNF.

The table lists this clonotype with a few counts. The rearrangement joins TRBV20-1 to TRBJ2-1; D perhaps matches TRBD1 (6 bases). The CDR3 runs 12 residues. The V end lost 5 bases, the J end lost 4 bases, and 9 bases lay between the germline ends. Germline CDR1 is DFQATT and CDR2 is SNEGSKA (reference sequence). In DNA form, the CDR3 reads TGCAGTGCTCTAGGACAGTACAATGAGCAGTTCTTC. It translates to CSALGQYNEQFF.

This clonotype showed up many times. The gene calls are TRBV5-1 and TRBJ2-3; 8 bases align to TRBD2. Germline CDR1 reads SGHRS; CDR2 reads YFSETQ. CDR3 length: 14 amino acids. The ends lost 4 bases at V and 6 bases at J; junction bases unmatched: 7. This chain's CDR3 is CASSPPGGADTQYF. In nucleotides, the CDR3 is TGCGCCAGCAGCCCCCCGGGGGGGGCTGATACGCAGTATTTT.

This clonotype was detected only a few times. The J gene is TRBJ2-7, the V gene TRBV10-2; TRBD1 or TRBD2 may be the D gene (5 bases each). The CDR3 contains 13 residues. The V gene's germline CDR1 is WSHSY and CDR2 SAAADI. CDR3 sequence (DNA): TGCGCCAGCACTGAGGGGCCCTCCTACGAGCAGTACGTC. It codes for CASTEGPSYEQYV.

In its sample, this clonotype was seen many times. V and J are TRBV5-1 and TRBJ2-1; 7 positions agree with TRBD1. Germline V gene data show CDR1 as SGHRS and CDR2 as YFSETQ. V was pared by 0 bases and J by 0 bases, with 3 bases of the junction left unmatched. This CDR3 has 16 residues. The CDR3 is CASSLEWTGSYNEQFF. In nucleotides, the CDR3 is TGCGCCAGCAGCTTGGAATGGACAGGCTCCTACAATGAGCAGTTCTTC. The whole variable domain, filled in from reference TRBV5-1 and TRBJ2-1, reads KAGVTQTPRYLIKTRGQQVTLSCSPISGHRSVSWYQQTPGQGLQFLFEYFSETQRNKGNFPGRFSGRQFSNSRSEMNVSTLELGDSALYLCASSLEWTGSYNEQFFGPGTRLTVL.

This clonotype was seen more than once but under ten times. The chain recombines TRBV7-9 with TRBJ1-1; a weak D match, TRBD1 (6 bases). V was trimmed by 5 bases and J by 8 bases, leaving 15 bases between them. This CDR3 spans 13 amino acids. The V gene's germline CDR1 is SEHNR and CDR2 FQNEAQ (reference sequence). The CDR3 nucleotides read TGTGCCAGCAGCACCCGACAGGCCGAGGAAGCTTTCTTT. It specifies CASSTRQAEEAFF.

This clonotype was detected only a few times. The CDR3 nucleotides read TGTGCCAGCAGTGAAGCGCGGGGGGGGCAGCAGTTCTTC. This sequence encodes CASSEARGGQQFF. This chain links TRBV2 with TRBJ2-1; 9 positions match TRBD2. There are 13 residues in the CDR3. Germline trimming cut 0 bases from V and 11 bases from J; bases unmatched to any gene: 2. CDR1 and CDR2 from the germline V gene are SNHLY and FYNNEI.

This clonotype was seen more than once but under ten times. The rearrangement joins TRBV20-1 to TRBJ2-3; unclear D gene. Germline-derived CDR1 and CDR2 are DFQATT and SNEGSKA (reference sequence). The CDR3 has 13 residues. The V and J ends lost 2 bases and 4 bases respectively, with 10 bases between them. CDR3 in DNA: TGCAGTGCTAGACTAGGCTCCCCAGATACGCAGTATTTT. Translating gives CSARLGSPDTQYF.

This clonotype has a handful of counts. V is TRBV19 and J is TRBJ2-1; D gene uncertain. The V gene's germline CDR1 is LNHDA and CDR2 SQIVND (reference sequence). Trimming stripped 6 bases from V and 7 bases from J, with 10 bases between. The CDR3 covers 12 residues. The chain's CDR3 is CASSWLGNEQFF. The CDR3 coding sequence is TGTGCCAGTAGCTGGTTGGGAAATGAGCAGTTCTTC.

This chain joins TRBV9 and TRBJ2-3, with TRBD2 identical over 12 bases. Germline V gene data show CDR1 as SGDLS and CDR2 as YYNGEE. This CDR3 has 15 residues. The ends lost 4 bases at V and 5 bases at J; junction bases unmatched: 5. CDR3 sequence reads: CASSPSGGAVDTQYF. CDR3 nucleotides: TGTGCCAGCAGCCCTAGCGGGGGGGCCGTAGATACGCAGTATTTT.

V gene TRBV10-3 combines with J gene TRBJ2-2; 7 positions match TRBD2. Germline assignment: CDR1 ENHRY and CDR2 SYGVKD. This CDR3 has 15 residues. J was trimmed by 1 base and V by 6 bases; bases with no gene match: 5. The CDR3 sequence: CAIRRDYRNTGELFF. CDR3 DNA sequence: TGTGCCATCAGACGGGACTATCGGAACACCGGGGAGCTGTTTTTT.